The clone carrying this TCR beta chain appeared many times. The antigen remains undetermined. The entry originates in a study of resident and recirculating memory T cells in vitiligo. Findings and caveats of the study: Different lesions suggested infiltration by different T cell clones.

Produced via immunoSEQ multiplex PCR; TCRdb's table is partial and in-frame only. Counted here are tens of thousands of clones, approximately 93% occurring once; the ten biggest clones make up around 4.9%. CDR1 and CDR2 (germline): WNHNN, SYGVQD (reference sequence). With V trimmed by 2 bases and J by 3 bases, 5 bases remained unmatched. CDR3 length: 15 amino acids. The receptor's source is a male donor with vitiligo. The sample was blood. The rearrangement joins TRBV10-1 to TRBJ1-2, with 8 bases that match TRBD1. CDR3: CASSEETGVDYGYTF. The CDR3 nucleotides are TGCGCCAGCAGTGAGGAGACAGGGGTGGACTATGGCTACACCTTC.